The 28 T cell receptor beta chains given below trace back to one sample, sequenced in a study of T cell responses to AZD1222 COVID-19 vaccine. Measured with immunoSEQ multiplex PCR; TCRdb has only the in-frame clones, and not every one. The table shows approximately 260,000 clones, with approximately 95% occurring only once. The sequencing here drew on peripheral blood, taken on day 0 of AZD1222 vaccination. Every receptor here comes from an adult in good health.

V gene TRBV7-9 combines with J gene TRBJ1-1; TRBD1 matches 7 bases. Trimming removed 1 base from V and 1 base from J; junction bases left unmatched: 3. This CDR3 contains 15 residues. From germline, CDR1 is SEHNR and CDR2 FQNEAQ (reference sequence). The CDR3 DNA follows: TGTGCCAGCAGCTTAGATACAGGGGAGAACACTGAAGCTTTCTTT. It codes for CASSLDTGENTEAFF. The variable domain in full, completed from reference TRBV7-9 and TRBJ1-1, reads DTGVSQNPRHKITKRGQNVTFRCDPISEHNRLYWYRQTLGQGPEFLTYFQNEAQLEKSRLLSDRFSAERPKGSFSTLEIQRTEQGDSAMYLCASSLDTGENTEAFFGQGTRLTVV.

The chain couples TRBV28 to TRBJ1-2, with D unclear. Trimming took 2 bases from V and 8 from J, leaving 12 bases between them. CDR1 MDHEN and CDR2 SYDVKM come from the germline V gene. CDR3 length: 13 residues. CDR3 sequence: CASSLTQVGGYTF. The CDR3 DNA reads as TGTGCCAGCAGTTTAACCCAGGTCGGAGGCTACACCTTC.

This clone was detected once. The V and J genes are TRBV21-1 and TRBJ1-2; the table's D call, TRBD1, was not checked against the DNA. TRBV21-1 is annotated as a pseudogene. The CDR3 consists of 17 residues. CDR3 sequence reads: CASSKGNPGGGDYGYTF. The CDR3 nucleotides read TGTGCCAGCAGCAAAGGGAACCCTGGAGGGGGCGACTATGGCTACACCTTC.

J is TRBJ2-5 and V is TRBV5-4, with 8 bases matching TRBD1. V was clipped by 3 bases and J by 2 bases; unmatched bases: 9. The CDR3 has 16 residues. Per the germline V gene, CDR1 is SGHNT and CDR2 is YYREEE (reference sequence). The CDR3 sequence is CASSSVNRGFQETQYF. The CDR3 bases are TGTGCCAGCAGCTCGGTGAACAGGGGGTTTCAAGAGACCCAGTACTTC. The whole variable domain, filled in from reference TRBV5-4 and TRBJ2-5, reads ETGVTQSPTHLIKTRGQQVTLRCSSQSGHNTVSWYQQALGQGPQFIFQYYREEENGRGNFPPRFSGLQFPNYSSELNVNALELDDSALYLCASSSVNRGFQETQYFGPGTRLLVL.

The chain joins TRBV5-1 to TRBJ2-7; D is uncertain. Germline CDR1 reads SGHRS; CDR2 reads YFSETQ. V lost 0 bases to trimming and J lost 2 bases, with 15 bases between them. This CDR3 has 16 residues. CDR3 sequence reads: CASSLEMARFTYEQYF. Written as DNA, the CDR3 is TGCGCCAGCAGCTTGGAGATGGCCAGGTTCACCTACGAGCAGTACTTC.

This chain uses TRBV6-1 with TRBJ2-1; 8 bases fit TRBD1. Germline V gene sequence: CDR1 MNHNS, CDR2 SASEGT. The CDR3 is 13 residues long. The junction had 6 bases not matched to a gene; V was cut back by 5 bases and J by 9 bases. CDR3 nucleotides: TGTGCCAGCAGTCAGACAGGGGAAGGTGAGCAGTTCTTC. It codes for CASSQTGEGEQFF.

In its sample, this clone was seen once. This rearrangement joins TRBV4-1 to TRBJ1-6, with D unclear. The CDR3 consists of 15 residues. The V gene lost 4 bases and the J gene lost 7 bases, with 14 bases spanning the gap. Germline V gene sequence: CDR1 MGHRA, CDR2 YSYEKL. CDR3 sequence: CASSPTGAGNSPLHF. Here the CDR3 DNA reads TGCGCCAGCAGCCCTACTGGAGCGGGAAATTCACCCCTCCACTTT.

V and J are TRBV6-5 and TRBJ2-3, with 7 bases matching TRBD1. The CDR3 has 15 amino acids. Per germline, CDR1 MNHEY and CDR2 SVGAGI. The ends lost 6 bases at V and 2 bases at J; junction bases unmatched: 8. The CDR3 region is CASSWDSKPTDTQYF. The CDR3 DNA sequence: TGTGCCAGCAGCTGGGACAGCAAACCCACAGATACGCAGTATTTT.

V is TRBV14 and J is TRBJ1-2; 7 bases line up with TRBD1. This CDR3 has 13 residues. Germline V gives CDR1 SGHDN, CDR2 FVKESK. J gave up 6 bases and V 0 bases, and 1 base lay outside the gene matches. CDR3 in DNA: TGTGCCAGCAGCCAAGACAGGGGGAATGGCTACACCTTC. Amino acid sequence: CASSQDRGNGYTF.

The rearrangement joins TRBV2 to TRBJ1-1; D gene uncertain. V lost 7 bases and J 10 bases, leaving 13 bases between the germline ends. Germline V gene data show CDR1 as SNHLY and CDR2 as FYNNEI. CDR3 length: 11 amino acids. The CDR3 DNA is TGTGCCAGCAATATTGTTGCGGGAGCTTTCTTT. Translated, it gives CASNIVAGAFF.

The genes are TRBV7-9 and TRBJ2-7; weak D call: TRBD2 (5 bases). From germline, CDR1 is SEHNR and CDR2 FQNEAQ (reference sequence). The V end was cut by 0 bases, the J end by 2 bases, with 8 bases between. The CDR3 has 14 residues. Written as DNA, the CDR3 is TGTGCCAGCAGCTTAGCCGACGGGACCTACGAGCAGTACTTC. Its protein is CASSLADGTYEQYF.

The J gene is TRBJ2-7, the V gene TRBV5-1, with D perhaps TRBD1 (5 bases). Germline assignment: CDR1 SGHRS and CDR2 YFSETQ. V dropped 0 bases and J dropped 12 bases, with 19 bases sitting between them. The CDR3 has 14 residues. The CDR3 region is CASSLGQRAAGRYF. CDR3 coding DNA: TGCGCCAGCAGCTTGGGACAGAGAGCCGCCGGTCGGTACTTC. Drawing the rest from reference TRBV5-1 and TRBJ2-7, the complete variable domain is KAGVTQTPRYLIKTRGQQVTLSCSPISGHRSVSWYQQTPGQGLQFLFEYFSETQRNKGNFPGRFSGRQFSNSRSEMNVSTLELGDSALYLCASSLGQRAAGRYFGPGTRLTVT.

V gene TRBV29-1 combines with J gene TRBJ1-1; 9 positions match TRBD1. The CDR3 loop spans 16 amino acids. Germline V gives CDR1 SQVTM, CDR2 ANQGSEA. Unmatched junction bases numbered 10, after V lost 5 bases and J lost 0 bases. In DNA, the CDR3 is TGCAGCGTTCAACCCGGGACAGGGCGAATGAACACTGAAGCTTTCTTT. Translated, it gives CSVQPGTGRMNTEAFF.

This rearrangement joins TRBV7-2 to TRBJ2-7; a possible D gene is TRBD2 (6 bases). CDR3 size: 13 residues. CDR1 and CDR2 (germline): SGHTA, FQGNSA. The V gene lost 3 bases and the J gene lost 6 bases, with 12 bases spanning the gap. The CDR3 region is CASSFRRGGEQYF. CDR3 nucleotides: TGTGCCAGCAGCTTTCGGCGGGGTGGCGAGCAGTACTTC. The full variable domain, its missing parts supplied by reference TRBV7-2 and TRBJ2-7, is GAGVSQSPSNKVTEKGKDVELRCDPISGHTALYWYRQSLGQGLEFLIYFQGNSAPDKSGLPSDRFSAERTGGSVSTLTIQRTQQEDSAVYLCASSFRRGGEQYFGPGTRLTVT.

The chain combines TRBV27 with TRBJ1-1; weak D call: TRBD1 (5 bases). Germline V gives CDR1 MNHEY, CDR2 SMNVEV (reference sequence). There are 14 residues in the CDR3. V was cut by 2 bases and J by 1 base, with 8 bases left in between. The CDR3 DNA reads TGTGCCAGCAGTTTAGGGCAGGGGAACACTGAAGCTTTCTTT. This encodes CASSLGQGNTEAFF.

V is TRBV29-1 and J is TRBJ1-5; D is possibly TRBD1 (5 bases). The CDR3 runs 11 residues. The V gene lost 4 bases and the J gene lost 8 bases, with 9 bases spanning the gap. Germline CDR1 and CDR2: SQVTM and ANQGSEA. The CDR3 spells CSVGDGEPQHF. The CDR3 DNA reads as TGCAGCGTTGGGGACGGGGAGCCCCAGCATTTT.

The DNA of the CDR3 is TGTGCCAGCTCCCCTGGGAACGGCGGGGCCAACGTCCTGACTTTC. This gives the protein CASSPGNGGANVLTF. The chain joins TRBV28 to TRBJ2-6, with D unclear. The CDR3 sequence is 15 residues long. V was cut by 8 bases and J by 4 bases, with 15 bases left in between. Germline lookup yields CDR1 MDHEN and CDR2 SYDVKM.

This clone appeared a single time. This chain uses TRBV7-9 with TRBJ2-3, with 7 bases fitting TRBD2. There are 16 residues in the CDR3. CDR1 is SEHNR and CDR2 is FQNEAQ in the germline V gene (reference sequence). The ends lost 7 bases at V and 2 bases at J; junction bases unmatched: 12. The CDR3 here is CASMLTGRGTTDTQYF. The CDR3 DNA reads as TGTGCCAGCATGCTAACCGGGCGGGGGACCACAGATACGCAGTATTTT.

J is TRBJ2-1 and V is TRBV3-1 (or the pseudogene TRBV3-2), with D unresolved. This CDR3 spans 15 amino acids. Trimming left V 1 base short and J 0 bases short, with 7 bases between. Germline V CDR1 and CDR2: LGHDT, YNNKEL (reference sequence). The CDR3 region has the DNA TGTGCCAGCAGCCAAGCTAGGAGCTCCTACAATGAGCAGTTCTTC. It is translated as CASSQARSSYNEQFF.

This chain connects TRBV29-1 to TRBJ2-2; D uncertain. The CDR3 sequence is 13 residues long. The V gene lost 3 bases and the J gene lost 0 bases, with 5 bases spanning the gap. Germline V gene data show CDR1 as SQVTM and CDR2 as ANQGSEA. The CDR3 spells CSVETANTGELFF. For the CDR3, the DNA is TGCAGCGTTGAGACTGCGAACACCGGGGAGCTGTTTTTT.

A single count supports this clone. The V gene is TRBV9, the J gene TRBJ1-1; maybe TRBD1 (5 bases). Germline V gene lookup returns CDR1 SGDLS and CDR2 YYNGEE. This CDR3 is 15 amino acids long. V lost 2 bases to trimming and J lost 3 bases, with 14 bases between them. The CDR3 coding sequence is TGTGCCAGCAGCGTCCTAGGGGTTGGGGACACTGAAGCTTTCTTT. This sequence encodes CASSVLGVGDTEAFF.

This clone was picked up one time. This chain joins TRBV28 and TRBJ1-4, with D possibly being TRBD1 (5 bases). CDR1 and CDR2 (germline): MDHEN, SYDVKM. The CDR3 contains 15 residues. With 4 bases removed from V and 8 bases from J, the gap between germline ends came to 17 bases. The CDR3 DNA reads as TGTGCCAGCAGTTCCCTCGGGGCACTGGGGGAAAAACTGTTTTTT. This sequence encodes CASSSLGALGEKLFF.

CDR3 bases: TGTGCCAGCAGTCTCCGTGGAGGGCGGGTGTTTGAGCAGTTCTTC. Protein product: CASSLRGGRVFEQFF. The genes are TRBV28 and TRBJ2-1; D possibly corresponds to TRBD2 (6 bases). The CDR3 consists of 15 residues. Germline V gene data show CDR1 as MDHEN and CDR2 as SYDVKM. The germline V and J ends were trimmed by 5 bases and 9 bases, with 20 bases remaining between them.

The chain combines TRBV7-2 with TRBJ2-4; D may be TRBD2 (6 bases). The CDR3 runs 14 residues. The germline CDR1 and CDR2 sequences are SGHTA and FQGNSA. Trimming removed 1 base from V and 7 bases from J, with 11 bases in between. Here the CDR3 reads CASSLGGVTNIQYF. CDR3 nucleotide sequence: TGTGCCAGCAGCTTAGGGGGGGTCACCAACATTCAGTACTTC.

This chain links TRBV4-2 with TRBJ1-1; maybe TRBD1 (5 bases). In germline, CDR1 is LGHNA, CDR2 YNFKEQ. V was pared by 5 bases and J by 6 bases, with 16 bases between. The CDR3 extends over 14 amino acids. CDR3 region: CASSKGVEGSEAFF. CDR3 nucleotide sequence: TGTGCCAGCAGCAAAGGGGTTGAGGGTTCTGAAGCTTTCTTT.

The CDR3, as DNA: TGTGCCAGCAGTTCGTGGGAAAGGAGGATGTCACCCCTCCACTTT. This encodes CASSSWERRMSPLHF. V is TRBV27 and J is TRBJ1-6, with D hard to call. This CDR3 has 15 amino acids. Trimming took 4 bases from V and 10 from J, leaving 17 bases between them. CDR1 and CDR2 (germline): MNHEY, SMNVEV (reference sequence).

The chain recombines TRBV5-1 with TRBJ1-2; a weak D match, TRBD1 (5 bases). CDR3 size: 14 residues. V was clipped by 4 bases and J by 7 bases, with 17 bases between them. Germline CDR1 is SGHRS and CDR2 is YFSETQ. CDR3 nucleotide sequence: TGCGCCAGCAGCGGGTTCCGGGACTATTCTGGCTACACCTTC. It translates to CASSGFRDYSGYTF.

This clone was found once. The V gene is TRBV7-2, the J gene TRBJ1-1, with 11 bases aligning to TRBD1. This CDR3 is built from 13 residues. The V segment lost 4 bases and the J segment 7 bases; nucleotides outside the gene matches: 2. The germline gives CDR1 SGHTA, CDR2 FQGNSA. The CDR3 is CASSWGQGGEAFF. CDR3 DNA: TGTGCCAGCAGCTGGGGACAGGGGGGTGAAGCTTTCTTT. The full variable domain, rest sourced from reference TRBV7-2 and TRBJ1-1, is GAGVSQSPSNKVTEKGKDVELRCDPISGHTALYWYRQSLGQGLEFLIYFQGNSAPDKSGLPSDRFSAERTGGSVSTLTIQRTQQEDSAVYLCASSWGQGGEAFFGQGTRLTVV.